This T cell receptor beta chain was captured in a study of post-analysis software for immune sequencing data. With V trimmed by 7 bases and J by 7 bases, 11 bases remained unmatched. The CDR3 contains 15 residues. Germline V gives CDR1 SQVTM, CDR2 ANQGSEA. The TCR beta cDNA libraries carried unique molecular identifiers. TCRdb itself ran the PCR reads through MiXCR, one entry per CDR3 protein. The sample gives about 820,000 distinct CDR3 sequences, about 57% of which show up once; around 4.5% is in the top ten. This clonotype was seen more than once but under ten times. Its specificity is not known. Points from the study as a whole: Controls had lower frequencies than patients of a few TRBV segments, which included TRBV5-6, TRBV5-1 and TRBV20-1.

The TCR originated in a girl aged 10-17 years with multiple sclerosis. The chain joins TRBV29-1 to TRBJ2-1; 12 nucleotides align to TRBD2. Sequenced sample: blood. CDR3 bases: TGCAGCGCTTCACTAGCGGGAGGCCTCTGGAATGAGCAGTTCTTC. This encodes CSASLAGGLWNEQFF.